A selection of T cell receptor beta chains follows, all from one sample in a study of blood T cell repertoires in COVID-19. Some clones are missing from TCRdb's copy, which holds only in-frame ones; the method was immunoSEQ multiplex PCR. The data contain 45,000 or so clones, roughly 68% of them singletons. The sequenced material came from peripheral blood. The receptors derive from an elderly man with acute or convalescent COVID-19. Each CDR3 is given with its conserved first and last residue. A D gene is named only where the DNA matches it firmly. Expanded clones get a size class; other rows say once, few or many, or leave the size out.

clone size: -
V gene: TRBV19
J gene: TRBJ2-7
D gene: TRBD1
CDR3 protein: CASSKMGQGLFSVPYEQYF
CDR3 DNA: TGTGCCAGTTCGAAAATGGGACAGGGCCTTTTTTCGGTCCCCTACGAGCAGTACTTC

clone size: -
V gene: TRBV5-4
J gene: TRBJ2-1
D gene: TRBD2
CDR3 protein: CASSQGVAGWEQFF
CDR3 DNA: TGTGCCAGCAGCCAAGGAGTAGCGGGATGGGAGCAGTTCTTC

clone size: -
V gene: TRBV29-1
J gene: TRBJ2-1
D gene: -
CDR3 protein: CSIRPGRWRDEQFF
CDR3 DNA: TGCAGCATCCGACCGGGACGCTGGAGGGATGAGCAGTTCTTC

clone size: -
V gene: TRBV30
J gene: TRBJ1-5
D gene: TRBD1
CDR3 protein: CAWSLQGGPQHF
CDR3 DNA: TGTGCCTGGAGCTTACAGGGGGGGCCCCAGCATTTT

clone size: -
V gene: TRBV5-1
J gene: TRBJ2-2
D gene: -
CDR3 protein: CASSLNEGTGELFF
CDR3 DNA: TGCGCCAGCAGCTTGAATGAGGGCACCGGGGAGCTGTTTTTT

clone size: once
V gene: TRBV7-2
J gene: TRBJ1-4
D gene: -
CDR3 protein: CASSDPRGADEKLFF
CDR3 DNA: TGTGCCAGCAGCGATCCCCGGGGGGCGGATGAAAAACTGTTTTTT

clone size: -
V gene: TRBV7-9
J gene: TRBJ2-1
D gene: TRBD2
CDR3 protein: CASSSTTSGIYNEQFF
CDR3 DNA: TGTGCCAGCAGCTCTACGACTAGCGGGATCTACAATGAGCAGTTCTTC

clone size: -
V gene: TRBV19
J gene: TRBJ1-6
D gene: TRBD1
CDR3 protein: CASSRTGDSPLHF
CDR3 DNA: TGTGCCAGTTCCCGGACAGGGGATTCACCCCTCCACTTT

clone size: -
V gene: TRBV28
J gene: TRBJ1-5
D gene: TRBD1
CDR3 protein: CASDGQGNQPQHF
CDR3 DNA: TGTGCCAGTGACGGACAGGGTAATCAGCCCCAGCATTTT

clone size: few
V gene: TRBV14
J gene: TRBJ1-1
D gene: TRBD1
CDR3 protein: CASSQDASPGGAGTEAFF
CDR3 DNA: TGTGCCAGCAGCCAAGATGCCTCTCCAGGGGGCGCGGGCACTGAAGCTTTCTTT

clone size: -
V gene: TRBV4-1
J gene: TRBJ1-2
D gene: -
CDR3 protein: CASSRSGEVSMPGYTF
CDR3 DNA: TGCGCCAGCAGCCGCAGCGGGGAGGTGTCTATGCCGGGCTACACCTTC

clone size: once
V gene: TRBV7-9
J gene: TRBJ2-7
D gene: TRBD1
CDR3 protein: CASSPPRDRGPYEQYF
CDR3 DNA: TGTGCCAGCAGCCCCCCCAGGGACAGGGGCCCCTACGAGCAGTACTTC

clone size: -
V gene: TRBV3-1/TRBV3-2
J gene: TRBJ1-4
D gene: -
CDR3 protein: CASSRRATNEKLFF
CDR3 DNA: TGTGCCAGCAGCCGGAGGGCAACTAATGAAAAACTGTTTTTT

clone size: -
V gene: TRBV28
J gene: TRBJ2-4
D gene: TRBD1
CDR3 protein: CASSSFQGTGINIQYF
CDR3 DNA: TGTGCCAGCAGTTCCTTTCAGGGGACAGGGATAAACATTCAGTACTTC

clone size: -
V gene: TRBV9
J gene: TRBJ1-2
D gene: -
CDR3 protein: CASSTRTANYGYTF
CDR3 DNA: TGTGCCAGCAGCACAAGGACAGCTAACTATGGCTACACCTTC

clone size: -
V gene: TRBV7-8
J gene: TRBJ2-3
D gene: -
CDR3 protein: CASSLRTWTDTQYF
CDR3 DNA: TGTGCCAGCAGCCTTAGGACTTGGACAGATACGCAGTATTTT

clone size: -
V gene: TRBV27
J gene: TRBJ2-3
D gene: -
CDR3 protein: CASSSLATDTQYF
CDR3 DNA: TGTGCCAGCAGTTCGCTGGCCACAGATACGCAGTATTTT

clone size: -
V gene: TRBV3-1/TRBV3-2
J gene: TRBJ1-2
D gene: -
CDR3 protein: CASSPDMGRDGYTF
CDR3 DNA: TGTGCCAGCAGCCCGGACATGGGGAGGGATGGCTACACCTTC

clone size: once
V gene: TRBV5-1
J gene: TRBJ2-2
D gene: -
CDR3 protein: CASRLTIVFTGELFF
CDR3 DNA: TGCGCCAGCAGGCTGACAATTGTATTCACCGGGGAGCTGTTTTTT

clone size: few
V gene: TRBV4-1
J gene: TRBJ2-3
D gene: -
CDR3 protein: CASREGTSDTQYF
CDR3 DNA: TGCGCCAGCAGGGAGGGGACCTCAGATACGCAGTATTTT

clone size: -
V gene: TRBV9
J gene: TRBJ1-3
D gene: -
CDR3 protein: CASSLGEDTIYF
CDR3 DNA: TGTGCCAGCAGCCTCGGGGAGGACACCATATATTTT

clone size: -
V gene: TRBV3-1/TRBV3-2
J gene: TRBJ2-5
D gene: -
CDR3 protein: CASSQDPDYQETQYF
CDR3 DNA: TGTGCCAGCAGCCAAGACCCGGACTATCAAGAGACCCAGTACTTC

clone size: -
V gene: TRBV27
J gene: TRBJ2-1
D gene: TRBD1
CDR3 protein: CASSLGQRKGNEQFF
CDR3 DNA: TGTGCCAGCAGTTTGGGACAGAGGAAGGGGAATGAGCAGTTCTTC

clone size: many
V gene: TRBV19
J gene: TRBJ1-1
D gene: -
CDR3 protein: CASSIDQGSAAFF
CDR3 DNA: TGTGCCAGTAGTATAGATCAGGGGAGTGCAGCTTTCTTT

clone size: -
V gene: TRBV19
J gene: TRBJ2-1
D gene: TRBD2
CDR3 protein: CASSIAGGPREQFF
CDR3 DNA: TGTGCCAGTAGTATTGCGGGAGGGCCCCGGGAGCAGTTCTTC

clone size: -
V gene: TRBV7-3
J gene: TRBJ2-7
D gene: TRBD1
CDR3 protein: CASSLTGGMNEQYF
CDR3 DNA: TGTGCCAGCAGCCTCACAGGGGGCATGAACGAGCAGTACTTC

clone size: few
V gene: TRBV28
J gene: TRBJ1-1
D gene: -
CDR3 protein: CASSTQVNTEAFF
CDR3 DNA: TGTGCCAGCAGCACCCAGGTCAACACTGAAGCTTTCTTT

clone size: -
V gene: TRBV7-8
J gene: TRBJ2-7
D gene: TRBD1
CDR3 protein: CASSPTTGVYEQYF
CDR3 DNA: TGTGCCAGCAGCCCTACGACAGGGGTGTACGAGCAGTACTTC

clone size: -
V gene: TRBV12-3/TRBV12-4
J gene: TRBJ2-5
D gene: TRBD2
CDR3 protein: CASSSAGGETQYF
CDR3 DNA: TGTGCCAGCAGTTCTGCGGGGGGTGAGACCCAGTACTTC

clone size: -
V gene: TRBV2
J gene: TRBJ1-4
D gene: TRBD1
CDR3 protein: CASGLQGARGGEKLFF
CDR3 DNA: TGTGCCAGCGGACTGCAGGGGGCGCGGGGTGGGGAAAAACTGTTTTTT

clone size: -
V gene: TRBV27
J gene: TRBJ2-6
D gene: TRBD2
CDR3 protein: CASSRGGPLTLSGANVLTF
CDR3 DNA: TGTGCCAGCTCTCGGGGGGGCCCACTCACCTTATCTGGGGCCAACGTCCTGACTTTC

clone size: -
V gene: TRBV11-2
J gene: TRBJ2-1
D gene: TRBD2
CDR3 protein: CASSPFASGSSNEQFF
CDR3 DNA: TGTGCCAGCAGCCCCTTTGCTAGCGGGAGTTCGAATGAGCAGTTCTTC